A selection of T cell receptor beta chains follows, all from one sample in a study of blood T cell repertoires in COVID-19. The protocol was immunoSEQ multiplex PCR, while the TCRdb copy is restricted to in-frame clones and leaves out a portion. The table has around 200,000 clones, roughly nine tenths seen once; the top ten hold 2% to 2.5%. Material for sequencing was PBMCs or T cells enriched from blood (not recorded which). The receptors originated from a woman between 35 and 50 years old with acute COVID-19. Each CDR3 is given with its conserved first and last residue. The D gene is left open where the match is weak. Expanded clones get a size class; other rows say once, few or many, or leave the size out.

CDR3nt,CDR3aa,v_gene,d_gene,j_gene,abundance
TGTGCCAGCAGCGTAGGGGGACACCTTAATGAAAAACTGTTTTTT,CASSVGGHLNEKLFF,TRBV9,.,TRBJ1-4,.
TGTGCCAGCAGCTACCTAGGACAGGGGACTACGGATGAGCAGTTCTTC,CASSYLGQGTTDEQFF,TRBV13,TRBD1,TRBJ2-1,.
TGTGCCAGCAGCTTGGAAGTTTTTGCCGGGAGGGCCTACAATGAGCAGTTCTTC,CASSLEVFAGRAYNEQFF,TRBV5-5,TRBD2,TRBJ2-1,.
TGTGCCAGCAGTACCCAGGGGGCGCGGGAGACCCAGTACTTC,CASSTQGARETQYF,TRBV6-5,TRBD1,TRBJ2-5,.
TGCGCCAGCAGCTTAGGGATTGGACAGGGATACACCGGGGAGCTGTTTTTT,CASSLGIGQGYTGELFF,TRBV5-1,TRBD1,TRBJ2-2,.
TGTGCCAGCAGCGCCGGGACTAGCGGAACAGGCGCCGTCTACGAGCAGTACTTC,CASSAGTSGTGAVYEQYF,TRBV9,TRBD2,TRBJ2-7,.
TGTGCCAGCTCACGAACAGGGTTGAGTGGGGCCAACGTCCTGACTTTC,CASSRTGLSGANVLTF,TRBV18,.,TRBJ2-6,.
TGTGCCAGCAGCTTAGCGGGGGCGCGGGGCTACACCTTC,CASSLAGARGYTF,TRBV7-9,.,TRBJ1-2,.
TGCGCCAGCAGCCAAGACTACCTTTTGGACAGCTCTGGAAACACCATATATTTT,CASSQDYLLDSSGNTIYF,TRBV4-1,.,TRBJ1-3,.
TGTGCCAGCAGTTTATCGGGGCAGTTATGGAGCACTGAAGCTTTCTTT,CASSLSGQLWSTEAFF,TRBV27,.,TRBJ1-1,.
TGCGCCAGCAGCGAGGGTAATACCTATGGCTACACCTTC,CASSEGNTYGYTF,TRBV4-3,.,TRBJ1-2,.
TGTGCCAGTAGTACCTACAGGGGGCGAAGGGGGTCCCACGAATATGGCACTGAAGCTTTCTTT,CASSTYRGRRGSHEYGTEAFF,TRBV19,TRBD1,TRBJ1-1,.
TGCAGCGTTGAAGATCCGAGACAGGTCCTTCCGGCAGCTTTCTTT,CSVEDPRQVLPAAFF,TRBV29-1,.,TRBJ1-1,.
TGTGCCAGTAGTATGCCAGGGGGCTTGAACACTGAAGCTTTCTTT,CASSMPGGLNTEAFF,TRBV19,TRBD1,TRBJ1-1,.
TGTGCCAGCAGCTTGGAACAGGGGAGTAACTATGGCTACACCTTC,CASSLEQGSNYGYTF,TRBV5-5,TRBD1,TRBJ1-2,.
TGTGCCTGGAGTATGGGCGGGGGATTCACAGATACGCAGTATTTT,CAWSMGGGFTDTQYF,TRBV30,TRBD2,TRBJ2-3,.
TGCGCCAGCAGCTTTACGAGCGGGAGTATGAACAATGAGCAGTTCTTC,CASSFTSGSMNNEQFF,TRBV5-1,TRBD2,TRBJ2-1,.
TGCGCCAGCAGTGGGGACAGGGAGCACATTCAGTACTTC,CASSGDREHIQYF,TRBV10-1,TRBD1,TRBJ2-4,.
TGCGCCAGCAGCCGTGGGGACTATAGCAATCAGCCCCAGCATTTT,CASSRGDYSNQPQHF,TRBV4-1,.,TRBJ1-5,.
TGTGCCAGCAGTCGCGGCGCCGAGCAGTACTTC,CASSRGAEQYF,TRBV6-2/TRBV6-3,.,TRBJ2-7,once
TGTGCCAGTAGTATAGAAGGTCTGGGGGCGTCCGGCTACACCTTC,CASSIEGLGASGYTF,TRBV19,.,TRBJ1-2,.
TGTGCCAGCAGTCCTCCCAGGACAGAAAACATTCAGTACTTC,CASSPPRTENIQYF,TRBV6-5,.,TRBJ2-4,.
TGTGCCAGCAGTTACGGAGACAGGGGTGATTCACCCCTCCACTTT,CASSYGDRGDSPLHF,TRBV6-5,TRBD1,TRBJ1-6,.
TGTGCCAGCAGCTTAGAGGGCGCCGGGGAGCTGTTTTTT,CASSLEGAGELFF,TRBV11-3,.,TRBJ2-2,.
TGTGCCAGCAGCTTAGCGGGGGGGCGGCAAGAGACCCAGTACTTC,CASSLAGGRQETQYF,TRBV7-3,TRBD2,TRBJ2-5,once
TGTGCCAGCAGTGATTGGCTAGCGGGAGTTTCACGCACAGATACGCAGTATTTT,CASSDWLAGVSRTDTQYF,TRBV2,TRBD2,TRBJ2-3,.
TGTGCCAGTAGTATAGCTGAGCCATCCTACAATGAGCAGTTCTTC,CASSIAEPSYNEQFF,TRBV19,.,TRBJ2-1,.
TGCGCCAGCAGTTCTCGGACAGGGGAAGGGGCTGAAGCTTTCTTT,CASSSRTGEGAEAFF,TRBV5-1,TRBD1,TRBJ1-1,.
TGTGCCAGCAGCCCCACCGCAGGGGGCACTGAAGCTTTCTTT,CASSPTAGGTEAFF,TRBV7-2,TRBD1,TRBJ1-1,.
TGTGCCAGCAGAAGAACAGGGTACTATGGCTACACCTTC,CASRRTGYYGYTF,TRBV6-5,.,TRBJ1-2,.
TGTGCCAGCAGCACAAGGACAGGGGGCGATGAAAAACTGTTTTTT,CASSTRTGGDEKLFF,TRBV9,TRBD1,TRBJ1-4,.
TGTGCCAGCAGCTCGAAATCATTTCTAGCGGGAGTAATAGATACGCAGTATTTT,CASSSKSFLAGVIDTQYF,TRBV27,TRBD2,TRBJ2-3,.
TGTGCCAGCAGCCCGACTAGCGGGATCGGCACAGATACGCAGTATTTT,CASSPTSGIGTDTQYF,TRBV5-5,TRBD2,TRBJ2-3,.
TGTGCCAGCAGCGTAGATGGGGGGAGGAGCGGGAGTCTTATCTACAATGAGCAGTTCTTC,CASSVDGGRSGSLIYNEQFF,TRBV9,TRBD2,TRBJ2-1,.
TGCGCCAGCAGCCAAGAAGGGGTCCAGGGAGGATATACGCAGTATTTT,CASSQEGVQGGYTQYF,TRBV4-1,.,TRBJ2-3,.
TGCGCCAGCAGCCAAGCCGGGACAGGCAATGAAAAACTGTTTTTT,CASSQAGTGNEKLFF,TRBV4-1,TRBD1,TRBJ1-4,.
TGTGCCAGCAGCCAAGATGCTAGCGGGGGATACAATGAGCAGTTCTTC,CASSQDASGGYNEQFF,TRBV4-2,TRBD2,TRBJ2-1,.
TGTGCCAGCAGTTTAATGACTAGCTCTTCCTACAATGAGCAGTTCTTC,CASSLMTSSSYNEQFF,TRBV27,TRBD2,TRBJ2-1,.
TGTGCCAGCCAGGGGGCTCGGAACACTGAAGCTTTCTTT,CASQGARNTEAFF,TRBV6-5,TRBD1,TRBJ1-1,.
TGTGCCAGTACCGCGGGGGCCAAACTTCGAAACACCATATATTTT,CASTAGAKLRNTIYF,TRBV19,.,TRBJ1-3,.
TGTGCCTGGAGCGGGACGAACACCGGGGAGCTGTTTTTT,CAWSGTNTGELFF,TRBV30,.,TRBJ2-2,.
TGTGCCAGCTCCCCCACAGGAGCCGTAACTAATGAAAAACTGTTTTTT,CASSPTGAVTNEKLFF,TRBV18,.,TRBJ1-4,.
TGTGCCAGCAGGAAGGACAGAAATAACTATGGCTACACCTTC,CASRKDRNNYGYTF,TRBV2,.,TRBJ1-2,few
TGCGCCAGCAGCCCGGGACTAGCGACAGATACGCAGTATTTT,CASSPGLATDTQYF,TRBV5-1,TRBD2,TRBJ2-3,few
TGTGCCAGCAGTCTCGGGACAGAGATCTACGAGCAGTACTTC,CASSLGTEIYEQYF,TRBV2,TRBD1,TRBJ2-7,.
TGTGCCAGCAGTGAAGATCACAGGTGGAATTCACCCCTCCACTTT,CASSEDHRWNSPLHF,TRBV6-1,.,TRBJ1-6,.
TGTGCCAGTAGTCGTCTAGGGAACACTGAAGCTTTCTTT,CASSRLGNTEAFF,TRBV19,.,TRBJ1-1,.
TGTGCCAGCAGCCTATCAGGGTCTTCGTACACTGAAGCTTTCTTT,CASSLSGSSYTEAFF,TRBV5-5,.,TRBJ1-1,.
TGTGCCAGCAGCCCCGACAGGGACGCCGGGGAGCTGTTTTTT,CASSPDRDAGELFF,TRBV2,TRBD1,TRBJ2-2,.
TGCGCCAGCAGCCAAGGTAGGACAGGGGACATCTATGGCTACACCTTC,CASSQGRTGDIYGYTF,TRBV4-1,TRBD1,TRBJ1-2,.
TGTGCCAGCAGCTTTCGGGGGAATGAAAAACTGTTTTTT,CASSFRGNEKLFF,TRBV7-9,.,TRBJ1-4,once
TGTGCCAGCGGAGGGCCGTCGACAGGGGATGGCTACACCTTC,CASGGPSTGDGYTF,TRBV6-5,TRBD1,TRBJ1-2,once
TGCTCCGGACTAGCGGCCTACAATGAGCAGTTCTTC,CSGLAAYNEQFF,TRBV10-1,TRBD2,TRBJ2-1,.
TGTGCCAGCAGCTTCTTAGCGGGGGCTGAGCAGTTCTTC,CASSFLAGAEQFF,TRBV7-2,TRBD2,TRBJ2-1,.
TGTGCCAGCAGTGAGGGGGGAAGCAATCAGCCCCAGCATTTT,CASSEGGSNQPQHF,TRBV25-1,.,TRBJ1-5,.
TGTGCCACCAGTGGGCCACCTGGGACAGGGCTCGGGGAGCTGTTTTTT,CATSGPPGTGLGELFF,TRBV24-1,TRBD1,TRBJ2-2,.
TGCGCCAGCAGCCCGGACACAATTAAGGCCGGATACGAGCAGTACTTC,CASSPDTIKAGYEQYF,TRBV5-1,.,TRBJ2-7,.